This T cell receptor beta chain is drawn from a study of cytotoxic CD8 clonotypes in ibrutinib-treated CLL. Study overall: Patients gave response samples after a median about 12 months of treatment, range 6 to 36.

Generated by immunoSEQ multiplex PCR, the TCRdb table keeps only in-frame clones and is missing some. The table lists 150,000 to 200,000 clones, more than 70% of them singletons. Looked up from germline, CDR1 is SQVTM and CDR2 is ANQGSEA. The CDR3 totals 14 residues. This clonotype was sampled from a human donor with chronic lymphocytic leukemia. The sequences come from PBMCs, collected at disease progression, from a patient treated with ibrutinib. The V call is TRBV29-1, the J call TRBJ2-3; 9 bases fit TRBD2. This CDR3 reads CSQGNSGSSDTQYF. DNA of the CDR3: TGCAGTCAGGGGAATAGCGGGAGCTCAGATACGCAGTATTTT.